The source of this T cell receptor beta chain is a study of blood T cell repertoires in COVID-19. Repertoires were generated with immunoSEQ multiplex PCR, while TCRdb's copy carries only in-frame clones and drops some. The profile covers a few hundred thousand clones, with roughly 90% appearing a single time and just under 3% taken by the ten largest. Clinical history reported by participants formed the basis on which cohorts were assigned. Symptom resolution, clearance, or two negative PCRs marked the recovered donors of Cohort 3. This clone was seen once. CDR3 length equals 14 residues. Losses at the gene ends were 2 bases for V and 6 bases for J; bases not matched to a gene: 4. In germline, CDR1 is SGHVS, CDR2 FQNEAQ.

The specimen was PBMCs or T cells enriched from blood (not recorded which). The V gene is TRBV7-8, the J gene TRBJ1-2; 9 bases line up with TRBD1. This TCR was sampled from a woman younger than 45 who had recovered from COVID-19. CDR3 bases: TGTGCCAGCAGCTTAAGGGACAGGGCCGATGGCTACACCTTC. It is translated as CASSLRDRADGYTF.